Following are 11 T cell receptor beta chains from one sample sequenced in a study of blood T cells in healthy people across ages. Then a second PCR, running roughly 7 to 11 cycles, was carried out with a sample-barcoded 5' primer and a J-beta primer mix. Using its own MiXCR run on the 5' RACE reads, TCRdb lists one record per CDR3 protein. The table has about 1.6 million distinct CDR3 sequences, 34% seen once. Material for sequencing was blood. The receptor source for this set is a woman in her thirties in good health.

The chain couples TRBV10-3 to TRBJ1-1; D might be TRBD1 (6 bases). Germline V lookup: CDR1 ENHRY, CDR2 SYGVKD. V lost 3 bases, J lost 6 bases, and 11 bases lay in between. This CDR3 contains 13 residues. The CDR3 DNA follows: TGTGCCATCAGTGATGAGAGGGGGGCTGAAGCTTTCTTT. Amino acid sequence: CAISDERGAEAFF.

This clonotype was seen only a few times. DNA of the CDR3: TGTGCCATCGGCCGACAGGGGGCTATGAACACTGAAGCTTTCTTT. The encoded protein is CAIGRQGAMNTEAFF. This chain uses TRBV10-3 with TRBJ1-1; 10 positions agree with TRBD1. The CDR3 contains 15 residues. Per the germline V gene, CDR1 is ENHRY and CDR2 is SYGVKD. V dropped 8 bases and J dropped 0; count of bases not matched to a gene: 6.

In DNA form, the CDR3 reads TGCAGTGCTAGAGAACTCAGCGGGAGGTCCTCCTACAATGAGCAGTTCTTC. Protein product: CSARELSGRSSYNEQFF. This chain joins TRBV20-1 and TRBJ2-1, with TRBD2 matching 9 bases. CDR1 is DFQATT, CDR2 SNEGSKA, per germline (reference sequence). J lost 0 bases, V lost 0 bases, and 6 bases had no gene match. This CDR3 contains 17 residues.

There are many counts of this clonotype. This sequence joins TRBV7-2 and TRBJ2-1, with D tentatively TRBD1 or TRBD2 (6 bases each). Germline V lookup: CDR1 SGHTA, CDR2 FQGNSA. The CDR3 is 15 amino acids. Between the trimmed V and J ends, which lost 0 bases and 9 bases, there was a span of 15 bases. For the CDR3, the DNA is TGTGCCAGCAGCTTAGCGGGGGGCCCATTGAGTGAGCAGTTCTTC. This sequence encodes CASSLAGGPLSEQFF.

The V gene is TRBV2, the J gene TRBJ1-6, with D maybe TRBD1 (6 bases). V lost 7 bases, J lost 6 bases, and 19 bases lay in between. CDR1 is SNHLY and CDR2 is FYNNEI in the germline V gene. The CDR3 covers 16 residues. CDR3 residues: CASIVGEQGLNSPLHF. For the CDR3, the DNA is TGTGCCAGCATCGTTGGGGAACAGGGCCTTAATTCACCCCTCCACTTT.

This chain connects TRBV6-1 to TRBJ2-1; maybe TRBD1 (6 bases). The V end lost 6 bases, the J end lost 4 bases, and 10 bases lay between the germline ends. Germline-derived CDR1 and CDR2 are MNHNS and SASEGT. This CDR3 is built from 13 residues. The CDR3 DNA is TGTGCCAGCAGGCTACAGGGTTACAATGAGCAGTTCTTC. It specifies CASRLQGYNEQFF.

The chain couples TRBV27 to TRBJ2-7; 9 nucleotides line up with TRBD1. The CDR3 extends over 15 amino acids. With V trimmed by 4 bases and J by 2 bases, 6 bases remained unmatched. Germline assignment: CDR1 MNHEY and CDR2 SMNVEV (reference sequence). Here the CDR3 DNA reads TGTGCCAGCAGTTACCGGACAGGGGCCCCCTACGAGCAGTACTTC. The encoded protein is CASSYRTGAPYEQYF.

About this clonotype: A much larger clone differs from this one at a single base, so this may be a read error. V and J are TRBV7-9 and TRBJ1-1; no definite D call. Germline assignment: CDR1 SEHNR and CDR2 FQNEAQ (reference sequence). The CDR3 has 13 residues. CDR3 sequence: CSSSSWANTEAFF. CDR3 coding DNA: TGTTCCAGCAGCTCCTGGGCGAACACTGAAGCTTTCTTT. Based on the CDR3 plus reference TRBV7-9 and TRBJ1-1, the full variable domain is DTGVSQNPRHKITKRGQNVTFRCDPISEHNRLYWYRQTLGQGPEFLTYFQNEAQLEKSRLLSDRFSAERPKGSFSTLEIQRTEQGDSAMYLCSSSSWANTEAFFGQGTRLTVV.

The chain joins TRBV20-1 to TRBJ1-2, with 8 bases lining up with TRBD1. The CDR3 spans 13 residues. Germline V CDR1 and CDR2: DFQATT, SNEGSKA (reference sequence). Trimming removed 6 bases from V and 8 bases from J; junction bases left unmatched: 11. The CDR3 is CSAAGQGIRGYTF. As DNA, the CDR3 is TGCAGTGCGGCAGGACAGGGAATTAGGGGCTACACCTTC.

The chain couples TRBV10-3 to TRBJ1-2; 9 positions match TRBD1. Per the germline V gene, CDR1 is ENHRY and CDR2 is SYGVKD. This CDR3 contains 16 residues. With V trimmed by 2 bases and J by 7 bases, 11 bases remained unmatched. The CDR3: CAISERGGQGGRGYTF. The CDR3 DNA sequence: TGTGCCATCAGTGAGAGGGGGGGACAGGGAGGTCGTGGCTACACCTTC.

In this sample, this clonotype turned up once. The CDR3 bases are TGTGCCAGCAGCGTAGCACAGGGGGCTGAAAAACTGTTTTTT. Its translation is CASSVAQGAEKLFF. The chain has TRBV9 and TRBJ1-4; 9 bases are a match to TRBD1. The CDR3 runs to 14 residues. Trimming cost V 0 bases and J 7 bases; bases outside gene matches: 1. CDR1 SGDLS and CDR2 YYNGEE come from the germline V gene.